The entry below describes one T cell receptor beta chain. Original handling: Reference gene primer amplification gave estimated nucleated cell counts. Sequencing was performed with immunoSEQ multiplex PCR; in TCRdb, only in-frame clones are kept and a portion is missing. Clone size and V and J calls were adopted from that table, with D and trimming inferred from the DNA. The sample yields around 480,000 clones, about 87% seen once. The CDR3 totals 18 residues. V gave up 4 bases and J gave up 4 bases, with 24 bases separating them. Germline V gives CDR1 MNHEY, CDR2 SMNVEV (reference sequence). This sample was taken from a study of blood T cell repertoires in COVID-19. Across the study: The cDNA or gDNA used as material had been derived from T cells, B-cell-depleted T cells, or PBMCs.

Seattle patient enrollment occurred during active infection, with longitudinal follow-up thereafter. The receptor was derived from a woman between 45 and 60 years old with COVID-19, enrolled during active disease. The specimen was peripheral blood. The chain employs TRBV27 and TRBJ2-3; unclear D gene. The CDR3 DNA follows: TGTGCCAGCAGTTCCCCACACCTAGGCCCCGATTGGGCAGATACGCAGTATTTT. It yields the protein CASSSPHLGPDWADTQYF.